The 16 T cell receptor beta chains below all came from one sample that was sequenced in a study of T cell responses to AZD1222 COVID-19 vaccine. Clones were read by immunoSEQ multiplex PCR, and TCRdb kept only the in-frame ones, dropping some. Among about 160,000 clones listed, roughly 90% were seen once. Here the sequenced sample was peripheral blood, taken 28 days after the second AZD1222 dose. The receptors shown here come from an adult who received the AZD1222 COVID-19 vaccine.

This chain joins TRBV11-2 and TRBJ2-7; D ambiguous. Trimming took 1 base from V and 2 from J, leaving 9 bases between them. The CDR3 consists of 14 residues. CDR1 and CDR2 from the germline V gene are SGHAT and FQNNGV. The DNA for the CDR3 is TGTGCCAGCAGCTTAGGGGCAGCAACCTACGAGCAGTACTTC. Protein product: CASSLGAATYEQYF. The full variable domain, in which reference TRBV11-2 and TRBJ2-7 provide the parts outside the CDR3, is EAGVAQSPRYKIIEKRQSVAFWCNPISGHATLYWYQQILGQGPKLLIQFQNNGVVDDSQLPKDRFSAERLKGVDSTLKIQPAKLEDSAVYLCASSLGAATYEQYFGPGTRLTVT.

The V call is TRBV5-8, the J call TRBJ1-2; 7 positions agree with TRBD1. The CDR3 totals 12 residues. Germline V gene lookup returns CDR1 SGHTS and CDR2 YDEGEE. V gave up 2 bases and J gave up 8 bases; unmatched junction bases: 3. CDR3 sequence reads: CASSFFRGGYTF. DNA for the CDR3: TGTGCCAGCAGCTTCTTCAGGGGGGGCTACACCTTC.

The V gene is TRBV11-2, the J gene TRBJ1-3, with D unresolved. CDR1 is SGHAT, CDR2 FQNNGV, per germline. CDR3 length: 13 amino acids. Trimming pared 6 bases from V and 7 bases from J, leaving 13 bases between. CDR3 region: CASRRTGGNTIYF. The CDR3 coding sequence is TGTGCCAGCAGACGGACGGGTGGGAACACCATATATTTT.

The chain recombines TRBV11-3 with TRBJ1-1; D is ambiguous. V was clipped by 5 bases and J by 0 bases, with 7 bases between them. The CDR3 length is 13 residues. Germline loops: CDR1 SGHNT, CDR2 YENEEA. CDR3: CASSLQVNTEAFF. For the CDR3, the DNA is TGTGCCAGCAGCCTGCAAGTGAACACTGAAGCTTTCTTT.

The gene calls are TRBV4-3 and TRBJ1-2; the match to TRBD1 covers 8 bases. Germline CDR1 and CDR2: LGHNA and YSLEER. J was trimmed by 6 bases and V by 3 bases; bases with no gene match: 6. The CDR3 is 14 residues long. The CDR3 bases are TGCGCCAGCAGCCAGGAGACAGGGGATAATGGCTACACCTTC. It encodes CASSQETGDNGYTF.

This chain links TRBV7-2 with TRBJ1-1, with 10 bases matching TRBD1. V lost 5 bases and J lost 2; bases outside the gene matches: 2. This CDR3 comprises 14 residues. Germline V gene sequence: CDR1 SGHTA, CDR2 FQGNSA. The CDR3 spells CASSRDRGNTEAFF. CDR3 bases: TGTGCCAGCAGCCGGGACAGGGGTAACACTGAAGCTTTCTTT. Drawing the rest from reference TRBV7-2 and TRBJ1-1, the complete variable domain is GAGVSQSPSNKVTEKGKDVELRCDPISGHTALYWYRQSLGQGLEFLIYFQGNSAPDKSGLPSDRFSAERTGGSVSTLTIQRTQQEDSAVYLCASSRDRGNTEAFFGQGTRLTVV.

The CDR3 loop reads CASSMGFTNTEAFF. CDR3 sequence (DNA): TGTGCCAGCAGTATGGGTTTTACGAACACTGAAGCTTTCTTT. This chain links TRBV6-5 with TRBJ1-1, with D unclear. V lost 5 bases to trimming and J lost 1 base, with 11 bases between them. This CDR3 is 14 amino acids long. Germline V lookup: CDR1 MNHEY, CDR2 SVGAGI.

The chain carries TRBV19 and TRBJ1-6; the match to TRBD1 covers 10 bases. V trimming: 4 bases; J trimming: 10 bases; junction bases outside the gene matches: 7. The CDR3 length is 15 residues. Per the germline V gene, CDR1 is LNHDA and CDR2 is SQIVND (reference sequence). CDR3 coding DNA: TGTGCCAGTAGTACGGACAGGGGGAATGGGTCACCCCTCCACTTT. It codes for CASSTDRGNGSPLHF.

A single count supports this clone. The chain links TRBV6-5 to TRBJ2-1; D not certain. The CDR3 runs to 11 residues. Germline V lookup: CDR1 MNHEY, CDR2 SVGAGI. The V end lost 2 bases, the J end lost 7 bases, and 3 bases lay between the germline ends. This chain's CDR3 is CASSYGNEQFF. The CDR3, as DNA: TGTGCCAGCAGTTACGGTAATGAGCAGTTCTTC.

V gene TRBV4-1 combines with J gene TRBJ2-3; TRBD1 agrees at 10 bases. V lost 0 bases to trimming and J lost 3 bases; unmatched junction nucleotides: 3. The CDR3 has 16 amino acids. The V gene's germline CDR1 is MGHRA and CDR2 YSYEKL. The CDR3 nucleotides are TGCGCCAGCAGCCAAGAAGGGACAGGGGTTACAGATACGCAGTATTTT. Translated, it gives CASSQEGTGVTDTQYF.

This chain joins TRBV30 and TRBJ2-5; no clear D gene. Germline CDR1 and CDR2: GTSNPN and SVGIG (reference sequence). Trimming pared 1 base from V and 5 bases from J, leaving 11 bases between. This CDR3 contains 13 residues. CDR3 in amino acids: CAWSGMEGETQYF. The DNA for the CDR3 is TGTGCCTGGAGTGGCATGGAAGGGGAGACCCAGTACTTC.

V gene TRBV18 combines with J gene TRBJ1-5; D is unresolved. With 4 bases removed from V and 0 bases from J, the gap between germline ends came to 7 bases. Germline CDR1 reads KGHSH; CDR2 reads LQKENI. The CDR3 is made up of 14 amino acids. CDR3 DNA sequence: TGTGCCAGCTCACGGCAGTATAGCAATCAGCCCCAGCATTTT. It yields the protein CASSRQYSNQPQHF.

This sequence joins TRBV10-3 and TRBJ2-5, with D possibly TRBD1 on 6 matching bases. The germline V and J ends were trimmed by 6 bases and 2 bases, with 10 bases remaining between them. CDR1 ENHRY and CDR2 SYGVKD come from the germline V gene. This CDR3 has 13 amino acids. The CDR3 nucleotides read TGTGCCATCAGCTTGACAGGACAAGAGACCCAGTACTTC. This encodes CAISLTGQETQYF.

V usage is TRBV27 and J usage is TRBJ2-2, with TRBD1 identical over 8 bases. Trimming cost V 6 bases and J 5 bases; bases outside gene matches: 8. The CDR3 spans 15 residues. Per germline, CDR1 MNHEY and CDR2 SMNVEV (reference sequence). The chain's CDR3 is CASRPGTGATGELFF. The CDR3 coding sequence is TGTGCCAGCAGGCCCGGGACAGGTGCAACCGGGGAGCTGTTTTTT.

This chain connects TRBV15 to TRBJ2-7; D is perhaps TRBD1 (6 bases). Germline V gene data show CDR1 as LNHNV and CDR2 as YYDKDF (reference sequence). The CDR3 has 17 amino acids. Deletions cut 3 bases from V and 7 bases from J, with 25 bases between. CDR3 DNA sequence: TGTGCCACCAGCAGTTGGGAGACAGGCGCCGGATTGGGGGAGCAGTACTTC. Its translation is CATSSWETGAGLGEQYF. The full variable domain, with the rest looked up from reference TRBV15 and TRBJ2-7, is DAMVIQNPRYQVTQFGKPVTLSCSQTLNHNVMYWYQQKSSQAPKLLFHYYDKDFNNEADTPDNFQSRRPNTSFCFLDIRSPGLGDTAMYLCATSSWETGAGLGEQYFGPGTRLTVT.

The J gene is TRBJ2-7, the V gene TRBV6-5; no reliable D call. CDR1 and CDR2 (germline): MNHEY, SVGAGI. The CDR3 has 12 amino acids. Trimming left V 5 bases short and J 2 bases short, with 7 bases between. The CDR3 bases are TGTGCCAGCAGTCTCGAACCCTACGAGCAGTACTTC. Its translation is CASSLEPYEQYF.